Shown below are 11 T cell receptor beta chains from a single sample sequenced in a study of persistence of HIV-infected CD4 T cells. No antigen has been identified for these receptors. This nonspecific control used anti-CD3/anti-CD28 bead stimulation of CD4+ T cells. CD4+ T cells upregulating both CD40 ligand and CD69 were sorted as responding cells. This was the immunoSEQ version 4 assay in survey mode. Produced via immunoSEQ multiplex PCR; TCRdb's table is partial and in-frame only. The table lists 40,000 to 45,000 clones, approximately 90% of them singletons, with approximately 1.8% in the top ten. The sample consisted of CD4+ T cells sorted from PBMCs after roughly 18-hour stimulation, taken from a patient who received antiretroviral therapy. Every receptor here comes from an adult man with HIV who was CMV-seropositive.

This chain joins TRBV21-1 and TRBJ1-5. TRBV21-1 is listed as a pseudogene. The CDR3 sequence is 14 residues long. This chain's CDR3 is CASDLPVSNQPQHF. CDR3 nucleotides: TGTGCCAGCGATCTTCCCGTTAGCAATCAGCCCCAGCATTTT.

The chain couples TRBV11-1 to TRBJ2-1; D call uncertain. CDR1 is SGHAT and CDR2 is FQDESV in the germline V gene (reference sequence). The CDR3 extends over 13 amino acids. Trimming removed 4 bases from V and 10 bases from J, with 14 bases in between. Here the CDR3 reads CASSSLIPGEQFF. The CDR3 nucleotides are TGTGCCAGCAGCTCCCTGATTCCTGGCGAGCAGTTCTTC.

The V gene is TRBV7-3, the J gene TRBJ2-7, with D possibly matching TRBD2 (6 bases). Per germline, CDR1 SGHTA and CDR2 FQGTGA. Deletions cut 5 bases from V and 6 bases from J, with 11 bases between. This CDR3 has 12 residues. The CDR3 bases are TGTGCCAGCAGCCAAAACGGGGGCGAGCAGTACTTC. Amino acids: CASSQNGGEQYF. The variable domain in full, completed from reference TRBV7-3 and TRBJ2-7, reads GAGVSQTPSNKVTEKGKYVELRCDPISGHTALYWYRQSLGQGPEFLIYFQGTGAADDSGLPNDRFFAVRPEGSVSTLKIQRTERGDSAVYLCASSQNGGEQYFGPGTRLTVT.

This clone was detected only once. CDR3 nucleotide sequence: TGTGCCATGCAGCCGACAGTCTATAATTCACCCCTCCACTTT. This translates into CAMQPTVYNSPLHF. The chain recombines TRBV2 with TRBJ1-6, with D maybe TRBD1 (5 bases). The CDR3 consists of 14 residues. Germline V CDR1 and CDR2: SNHLY, FYNNEI. Trimming left V 10 bases short and J 3 bases short, with 13 bases between.

The V and J genes are TRBV4-1 and TRBJ2-5; 10 bases map to TRBD2. This CDR3 comprises 17 residues. Germline V gives CDR1 MGHRA, CDR2 YSYEKL. J gave up 2 bases and V 1 base, and 7 bases lay outside the gene matches. The CDR3 spells CASSQAPTSGVQETQYF. The CDR3 nucleotides read TGCGCCAGCAGCCAAGCCCCCACTAGCGGGGTACAAGAGACCCAGTACTTC.

This clone came up a few times. The V gene is TRBV24-1, the J gene TRBJ2-3; D unresolved. V lost 0 bases, J lost 8 bases, and 2 bases lay in between. In germline, CDR1 is KGHDR, CDR2 SFDVKD. The CDR3 is made up of 11 amino acids. CDR3 amino acids: CATSDLGTQYF. CDR3 DNA sequence: TGTGCCACCAGTGATTTGGGTACGCAGTATTTT.

Comments on this clone: No DNA is shown, since the ends of the CDR3 on it are uncertain; the CDR3 is the one TCRdb lists. The chain joins TRBV12-2 to TRBJ2-7; the listed D gene, TRBD1, was not tested against the DNA. TRBV12-2 has pseudogene status. The CDR3 is 19 residues long, counting both termini. CDR3: CASRLRAFGSGTGVYEQYF.

The chain couples TRBV5-1 to TRBJ2-3; D perhaps matches TRBD2 (5 bases). This CDR3 has 16 residues. V shed 0 bases and J shed 0 bases, with 11 bases lying between them. CDR1 is SGHRS, CDR2 YFSETQ, per germline. The CDR3 coding sequence is TGCGCCAGCAGCTTGGGAGACCGAGGGAGCACAGATACGCAGTATTTT. Its protein product is CASSLGDRGSTDTQYF.

In its sample, this clone was seen a few times. V is TRBV24-1 and J is TRBJ2-7; D is perhaps TRBD1 (5 bases). CDR3 length: 17 residues. Germline CDR1 reads KGHDR; CDR2 reads SFDVKD. V was cut by 4 bases and J by 3 bases, with 21 bases left in between. The CDR3 nucleotides read TGTGCCACCAGTGACTACCAAGACAGAGTAGACGTCTACGAGCAGTACTTC. It codes for CATSDYQDRVDVYEQYF.

V and J are TRBV5-1 and TRBJ1-4; TRBD1 agrees at 9 bases. V shed 1 base, J shed 2 bases, and the junction held 3 bases outside the gene matches. The CDR3 loop spans 16 amino acids. The germline V gene has CDR1 SGHRS and CDR2 YFSETQ. The CDR3 DNA reads TGCGCCAGCAGCTTGTTCGGGACAGGGACTAATGAAAAACTGTTTTTT. This encodes CASSLFGTGTNEKLFF.

J is TRBJ2-7 and V is TRBV7-6; 12 bases map to TRBD1. This CDR3 has 17 residues. From germline, CDR1 is SGHVS and CDR2 FNYEAQ. The V segment lost 1 base and the J segment 6 bases; nucleotides outside the gene matches: 10. The CDR3: CASSLGPLGQGAGEQYF. The CDR3 DNA follows: TGTGCCAGCAGCTTAGGCCCCCTGGGACAGGGGGCGGGCGAGCAGTACTTC.